Reported below is one T cell receptor beta chain. The antigen is undetermined. There are 15 residues in the CDR3. The J segment lost 4 bases and the V segment lost 1 base, leaving 3 bases of the junction unmatched. Germline CDR1 and CDR2: LGHNA and YSLEER. The entry originates in a study of cytomegalovirus exposure and HLA in healthy donors. Overall study results and limits: The study dropped some indistinguishable V segments, TRBV6-2 and TRBV6-3 among them. The sole available immune exposure information was CMV serostatus.

The PCR had 60 Vbeta and 13 Jbeta primers. Using immunoSEQ multiplex PCR, the repertoire was profiled, and TCRdb retains in-frame clones only, with some absent. The table has some 180,000 clones, roughly 77% seen once; the top ten hold about 2.5%. The chain recombines TRBV4-3 with TRBJ2-5, with 10 bases matching TRBD2. The TCR was taken from a woman in her twenties or thirties in good health and CMV-seropositive. Material: PBMCs. CDR3 loop: CASSQVAGGGETQYF. CDR3 nucleotides: TGCGCCAGCAGCCAAGTAGCGGGGGGAGGAGAGACCCAGTACTTC.